This record looks at one TCR beta chain sequence and its context. Method: immunoSEQ multiplex PCR; TCRdb's copy keeps in-frame clones and lacks some. The repertoire consists of tens of thousands of clones, with 90% occurring once and the leading ten covering approximately 4.2%. The sample originates from a study of T cell responses to AZD1222 COVID-19 vaccine. The CDR3 has 15 amino acids. After removal of 3 bases from V and 6 bases from J, the junction contained 3 bases not matched to a gene. Germline V gene lookup returns CDR1 SGHNT and CDR2 YYREEE (reference sequence). This sample comprised peripheral blood, obtained on day 0 of AZD1222 vaccination. The chain couples TRBV5-4 to TRBJ2-1; TRBD2 matches at 13 bases. The TCR comes from an adult in good health. The CDR3 coding sequence is TGTGCCAGCAGCTACCGGACTAGCGGGAGCAATGAGCAGTTCTTC. It yields the protein CASSYRTSGSNEQFF. Using reference TRBV5-4 and TRBJ2-1 for the parts outside the CDR3, the full variable domain is ETGVTQSPTHLIKTRGQQVTLRCSSQSGHNTVSWYQQALGQGPQFIFQYYREEENGRGNFPPRFSGLQFPNYSSELNVNALELDDSALYLCASSYRTSGSNEQFFGPGTRLTVL.